The entry that follows covers one TCR beta chain sequence. Random hexamers were used to reverse transcribe the RNA input (roughly 0.5 to 1 ug). In TCRdb, the immunoSEQ multiplex PCR reads were re-called with MiXCR into one record per CDR3 protein. The sample lists approximately 190,000 distinct CDR3 sequences; almost 96% were seen once. CDR3 length: 15 residues. The germline V gene encodes CDR1 SGHTA and CDR2 FQGNSA. Trimming left V 3 bases short and J 2 bases short, with 13 bases between. This sample is drawn from a study of CD8 T cells in Susac syndrome. Material for sequencing was CD4+ T cells from PBMCs. The source is a human donor with Susac syndrome. The rearrangement links TRBV7-2 to TRBJ2-5; D gene uncertain. The CDR3 reads CASSLGFAQQETQYF. The CDR3 DNA reads as TGTGCCAGCAGCTTGGGATTTGCCCAGCAAGAGACCCAGTACTTC.